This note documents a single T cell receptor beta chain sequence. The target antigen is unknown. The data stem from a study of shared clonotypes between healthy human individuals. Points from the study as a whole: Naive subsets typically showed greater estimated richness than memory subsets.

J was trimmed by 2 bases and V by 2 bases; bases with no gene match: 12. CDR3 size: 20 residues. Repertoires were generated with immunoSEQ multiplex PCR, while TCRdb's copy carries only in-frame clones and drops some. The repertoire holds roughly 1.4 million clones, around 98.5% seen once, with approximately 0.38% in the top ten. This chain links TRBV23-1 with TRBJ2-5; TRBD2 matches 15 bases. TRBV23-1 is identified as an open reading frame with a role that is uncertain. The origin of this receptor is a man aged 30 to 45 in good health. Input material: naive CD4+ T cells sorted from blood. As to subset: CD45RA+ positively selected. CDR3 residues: CASSQKGTSGRPRVQETQYF. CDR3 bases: TGCGCCAGCAGTCAAAAAGGGACTAGCGGGAGGCCTCGGGTACAAGAGACCCAGTACTTC.